The subject of this entry is one T cell receptor beta chain. Its antigen is unknown. The entry originates in a study of cytomegalovirus exposure and HLA in healthy donors. Findings and caveats of the study: A highly shared variant cluster was judged a likely technical artifact.

The V gene's germline CDR1 is SGHVS and CDR2 FQNEAQ. The CDR3 sequence is 16 residues long. Vbeta (60) and Jbeta (13) primers were used in the PCR. Only in-frame clones appear in the TCRdb table, and some are missing; sequencing was by immunoSEQ multiplex PCR. This sample has 130,000 or so clones, with around four fifths found just once. What was sequenced was PBMCs. This receptor was identified in a woman aged 35 to 49 in good health and CMV-seronegative. The V gene is TRBV7-8, the J gene TRBJ2-5, with D possibly TRBD1 on 6 matching bases. With the DNA end fitting TRBJ2-7 better, the J assignment may be wrong. The CDR3: CASSLSLRGWVYEQYF. CDR3 DNA sequence: TGTGCCAGCAGCTTGAGCCTCAGGGGCTGGGTCTACGAGCAGTACTTC.